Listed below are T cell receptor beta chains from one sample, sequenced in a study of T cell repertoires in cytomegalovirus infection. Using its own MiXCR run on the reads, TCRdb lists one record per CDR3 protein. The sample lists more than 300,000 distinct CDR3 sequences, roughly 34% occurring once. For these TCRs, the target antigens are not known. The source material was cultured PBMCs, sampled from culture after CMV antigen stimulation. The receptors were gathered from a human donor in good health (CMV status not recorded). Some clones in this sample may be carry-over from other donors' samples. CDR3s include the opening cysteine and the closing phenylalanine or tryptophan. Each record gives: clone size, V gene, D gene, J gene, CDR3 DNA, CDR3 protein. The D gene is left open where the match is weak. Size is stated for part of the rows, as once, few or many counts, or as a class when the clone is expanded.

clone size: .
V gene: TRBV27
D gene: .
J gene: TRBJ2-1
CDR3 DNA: TGTGCCAGCAGAGGGGACACTGGGGCGTTCGATGAGCAGTTCTTC
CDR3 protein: CASRGDTGAFDEQFF

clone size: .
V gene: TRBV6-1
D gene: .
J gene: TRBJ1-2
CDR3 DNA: TGTGCCAGCAGCCCTCTCGTCGGCGAGGGGGGAGGAGGAAAATTC
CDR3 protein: CASSPLVGEGGGGKF

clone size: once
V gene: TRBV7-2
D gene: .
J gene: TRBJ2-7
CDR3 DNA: TGTGCCAGCAACAGGGACAACTCCTACGAGCAGTACTTC
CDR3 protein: CASNRDNSYEQYF

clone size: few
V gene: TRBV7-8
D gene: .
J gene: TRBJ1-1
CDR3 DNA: TGTGCCAGCAGCCGACGACTGAATGAAGCTTTCTTT
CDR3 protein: CASSRRLNEAFF

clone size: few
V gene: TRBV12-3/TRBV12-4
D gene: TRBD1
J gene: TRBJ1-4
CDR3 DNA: TGTGCCAGTACCGGGACAGGGTTTGAAAAACTGTTTTTT
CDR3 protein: CASTGTGFEKLFF

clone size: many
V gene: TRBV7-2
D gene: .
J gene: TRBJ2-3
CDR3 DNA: TGTGCCAGCAGCTCGAATTCTGCTAGCACAGATACGCAGTATTTT
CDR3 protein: CASSSNSASTDTQYF

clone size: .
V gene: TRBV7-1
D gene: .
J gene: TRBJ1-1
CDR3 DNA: TGTGCCAGCAGCCCGCAGGAAAAGACTGAAGCTTTCTTT
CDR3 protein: CASSPQEKTEAFF

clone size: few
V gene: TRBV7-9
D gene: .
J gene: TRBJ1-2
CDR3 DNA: TGTGCCAGCAGCTTAGCGCCAACTTTGTATGGCTACACCTTC
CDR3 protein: CASSLAPTLYGYTF

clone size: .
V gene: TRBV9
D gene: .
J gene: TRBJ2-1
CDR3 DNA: TGTGCCAGCAGCCATGACGCGGGGAGACACTACAATGAGCAGTTCTTC
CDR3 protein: CASSHDAGRHYNEQFF

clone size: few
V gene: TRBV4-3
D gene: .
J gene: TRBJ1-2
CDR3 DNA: TGCGCCAGCAGCCAAGAAGTGACAGTCCTAAACTATGGCTACACCTTC
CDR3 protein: CASSQEVTVLNYGYTF

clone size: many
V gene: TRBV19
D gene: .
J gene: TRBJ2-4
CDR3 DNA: TGTGCCAGTAGTATAAGTTCCCAGCGGAGATTAGCCAAAAACATTCAGTACTTC
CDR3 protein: CASSISSQRRLAKNIQYF

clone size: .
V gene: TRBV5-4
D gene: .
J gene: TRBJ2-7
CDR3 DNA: TGTGCCAGCAGCCCCGGGGGAATCCCCTACGAGCAGTACTTC
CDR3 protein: CASSPGGIPYEQYF

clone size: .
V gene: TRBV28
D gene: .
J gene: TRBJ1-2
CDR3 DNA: TGTGCCAGCAGTTTATTGAGTCGCGACTATGGCTACACCTTC
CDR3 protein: CASSLLSRDYGYTF

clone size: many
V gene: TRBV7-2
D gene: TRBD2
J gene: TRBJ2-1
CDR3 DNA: TGTGCCGGGGCTAGCGGGAGAGGTAGTAATGAGCAGTTCTTC
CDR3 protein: CAGASGRGSNEQFF

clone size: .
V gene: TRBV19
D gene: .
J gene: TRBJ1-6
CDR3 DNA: TGTGCCAGTAGTATAGACGGTGAAACCCTCCACTTT
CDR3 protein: CASSIDGETLHF

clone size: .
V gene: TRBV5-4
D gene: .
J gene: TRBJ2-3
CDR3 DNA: TGTGCCAGCAGCCACGAAAGCACAGATACGCAGTATTTT
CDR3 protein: CASSHESTDTQYF

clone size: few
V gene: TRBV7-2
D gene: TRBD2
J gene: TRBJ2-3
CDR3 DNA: TGTGCCAGCAGCTTAGGGACTAGCGGACGGCCGCAGTATTTT
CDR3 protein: CASSLGTSGRPQYF

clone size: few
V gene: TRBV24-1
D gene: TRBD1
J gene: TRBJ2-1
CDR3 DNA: TGTGCCACCAGTGATTGGGCAGGGGGTAGCAATGAGCAGTTCTTC
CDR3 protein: CATSDWAGGSNEQFF

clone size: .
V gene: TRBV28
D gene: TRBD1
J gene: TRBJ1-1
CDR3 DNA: TGTGCCAGGAAACCGGGACAGGGGACAGTGGTGGCTGAAGCTTTCTTT
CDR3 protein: CARKPGQGTVVAEAFF

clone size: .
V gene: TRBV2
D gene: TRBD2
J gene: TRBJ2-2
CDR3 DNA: TGTGCCAGCAGCCGGACTAGCGAGGTGAACACCGGGGAGCTGTTTTTT
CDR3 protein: CASSRTSEVNTGELFF

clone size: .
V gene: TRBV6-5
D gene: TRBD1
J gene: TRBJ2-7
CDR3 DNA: TGTGCCAGCAGTAGAAGGGACAGGGCTAAGGTAATGGACGAGCAGTACTTC
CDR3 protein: CASSRRDRAKVMDEQYF

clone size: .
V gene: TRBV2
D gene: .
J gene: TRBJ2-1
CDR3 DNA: TGTGCCAGCAGCGACAGAACCCCTTCCTACAATGAGCAGTTCTTC
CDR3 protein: CASSDRTPSYNEQFF